The clone carrying this TCR beta chain was counted a few times. No antigen is known for it. The source of the sample is a study of T-cell memory formation after mild COVID-19. Study-wide results and limits: CD4+ clones that contracted lay mainly in CM and EM; CD8+ ones lay in EMRA.

5'RACE primed from the constant segment yielded TCR alpha and TCR beta cDNA libraries bearing sample barcodes and UMIs. MiXCR was run by TCRdb on the 5' RACE reads, yielding one entry per CDR3 protein. The sample has a few hundred thousand distinct CDR3 sequences, 8.5% to 9.5% seen once. Germline V gives CDR1 SGHTA, CDR2 FQGTGA. The germline V and J ends were trimmed by 1 base and 2 bases, with 26 bases remaining between them. The CDR3 covers 20 residues. Sequencing was performed on PBMCs or a T cell subset sorted from them (not recorded which). The J gene is TRBJ2-5, the V gene TRBV7-3, with D possibly being TRBD1 or TRBD2 (6 bases each). This sequence was found in a man between 18 and 35 years old who had mild COVID-19 (a few samples of this study predate the infection). Cell type and time point are not known. In DNA form, the CDR3 reads TGTGCCAGCAGCTTAAAGTGGGGGGCAGCGGTAACCGCCCTACAAGAGACCCAGTACTTC. Its translation is CASSLKWGAAVTALQETQYF. The whole variable domain, remainder taken from reference TRBV7-3 and TRBJ2-5, is GAGVSQTPSNKVTEKGKYVELRCDPISGHTALYWYRQSLGQGPEFLIYFQGTGAADDSGLPNDRFFAVRPEGSVSTLKIQRTERGDSAVYLCASSLKWGAAVTALQETQYFGPGTRLLVL.